This is a list of T cell receptor beta chains from one sample in a study of cytomegalovirus exposure and HLA in healthy donors. Repertoires were generated with immunoSEQ multiplex PCR, while TCRdb's copy carries only in-frame clones and drops some. Of 150,000 to 200,000 clones listed, over 60% are singletons. Sequenced sample: PBMCs. The receptors originated from a woman aged 45 to 65 in good health and CMV-seronegative. The CDR3 runs from the conserved cysteine through the conserved F or W. D genes are given only for firm matches. Clone size is given for some rows only: seen once, a few or many times, or a class if the clone is expanded.

TRBJ2-1 | NA | TRBV4-1 | 17 | TRBD2 | TGCGCCAGCAGCCAGAGTGTTAGCGGGAGCCCCCGTCCTGAGCAGTTCTTC | CASSQSVSGSPRPEQFF
TRBJ2-1 | NA | TRBV7-9 | 17 | TRBD2 | TGTTCCAGCAGTCCTCGGACTAGCGGGGGCCCCTACAATGAGCAGTTCTTC | CSSSPRTSGGPYNEQFF
TRBJ1-1 | NA | TRBV28 | 15 | NA | TGTGCCAGCAGTTCCCCGGGAGGGACAAACACTGAAGCTTTCTTT | CASSSPGGTNTEAFF
TRBJ1-4 | NA | TRBV28 | 14 | NA | TGTGCCAGCCGCCCGCCCAGACTTAATGAAAAACTGTTTTTT | CASRPPRLNEKLFF
TRBJ2-7 | NA | TRBV4-2 | 18 | TRBD2 | TGTGCCAGCAGTTCTGTCCAGCCCTTGGCGGGGGGGCCGTACGAGCAGTACTTC | CASSSVQPLAGGPYEQYF
TRBJ2-6 | NA | TRBV28 | 17 | TRBD1 | TGTGCCAGCAGTCAGAGACAGGGGGACCCTGGGGCCAACGTCCTGACTTTC | CASSQRQGDPGANVLTF
TRBJ2-7 | few | TRBV6-1 | 16 | TRBD2 | TGTGCCAGCAGTGAATACGGCCGCGGGACTACGGAGGAGCAGTACTTC | CASSEYGRGTTEEQYF
TRBJ1-2 | NA | TRBV7-9 | 15 | TRBD1 | TGTGCCAGCAGCACCTACAGGGGGCAGACCTATGGCTACACCTTC | CASSTYRGQTYGYTF
TRBJ1-2 | NA | TRBV28 | 15 | TRBD1 | TGTGCCAGCAGTCGACATACGACAGGGACTTATGGCTACACCTTC | CASSRHTTGTYGYTF
TRBJ1-3 | few | TRBV7-2 | 15 | NA | TGTGCCAGCAGCTTAGCGGTCAGCTCTGGAAACACCATATATTTT | CASSLAVSSGNTIYF
TRBJ2-3 | NA | TRBV7-3 | 15 | NA | TGTGCCAGCAGCTTGGGGGCCAAGTTTCCAGATACGCAGTATTTT | CASSLGAKFPDTQYF
TRBJ2-7 | NA | TRBV19 | 15 | NA | TGTGCCAGTAGTAGGGAGAGATTTTCCTCCTACGAGCAGTACTTC | CASSRERFSSYEQYF
TRBJ2-3 | NA | TRBV7-2 | 16 | NA | TGTGCCAGCAGCTTGTGGCCTCCAGAAAGCACAGATACGCAGTATTTT | CASSLWPPESTDTQYF
TRBJ2-2 | NA | TRBV5-1 | 16 | NA | TGCGCCAGCAGCTCATTAAGCGGGTCGGGTACCGGGGAGCTGTTTTTT | CASSSLSGSGTGELFF
TRBJ2-3 | once | TRBV9 | 12 | NA | TGTGCCAGCAGCGACCGGTGGGATACGCAGTATTTT | CASSDRWDTQYF
TRBJ2-5 | NA | TRBV5-1 | 14 | NA | TGCGCCAGCAGCCCGGGACTGGACCAAGAGACCCAGTACTTC | CASSPGLDQETQYF
TRBJ1-3 | NA | TRBV6-5 | 16 | NA | TGTGCCAGCAGTTACACCACAGCAAGCTCTGGAAACACCATATATTTT | CASSYTTASSGNTIYF
TRBJ1-3 | once | TRBV6-5 | 15 | NA | TGTGCCAGCAGCCAGAACAGGGAGTATCGAAACACCATATATTTT | CASSQNREYRNTIYF
TRBJ2-7 | once | TRBV6-5 | 15 | TRBD2 | TGTGCCAGCAGATCGACTAGCGGCTTACCCTACGAGCAGTACTTC | CASRSTSGLPYEQYF
TRBJ1-1 | NA | TRBV29-1 | 13 | NA | TGCAGCGTTGCAGGGGATCCTAACACTGAAGCTTTCTTT | CSVAGDPNTEAFF
TRBJ1-2 | NA | TRBV4-2 | 15 | NA | TGTGCCAGCAGCCAAGAGGGAGGGAGGACCGAGGGCTACACCTTC | CASSQEGGRTEGYTF
TRBJ1-6 | NA | TRBV7-2 | 14 | NA | TGTGCCAGCAGCTTGGCGGGGTATAATTCACCCCTCCACTTT | CASSLAGYNSPLHF
TRBJ2-5 | NA | TRBV7-9 | 15 | TRBD1 | TGTGCCAGCAGCGAATACAGGGGGCTCGAGGAGACCCAGTACTTC | CASSEYRGLEETQYF
TRBJ2-5 | NA | TRBV5-1 | 14 | NA | TGCGCCAGCAGCTCCTTACAGGGGGGGGAGACCCAGTACTTC | CASSSLQGGETQYF
TRBJ2-7 | NA | TRBV13 | 11 | NA | TGTGCCAGCAGCTTATTCAGAGAGCAGTACTTC | CASSLFREQYF
TRBJ2-1 | NA | TRBV5-1 | 12 | NA | TGCGCCAGCAGCAAGGAGGGGTTTGAGCAGTTCTTC | CASSKEGFEQFF
TRBJ2-2 | NA | TRBV7-9 | 13 | NA | TGTGCCAGCAGCTCGCAGGTCACCGGGGAGCTGTTTTTT | CASSSQVTGELFF
TRBJ1-5 | NA | TRBV5-5 | 15 | TRBD1 | TGTGCCAGCAGCTTGAATGGACAGGGACTTCAGCCCCAGCATTTT | CASSLNGQGLQPQHF
TRBJ2-5 | NA | TRBV6-1 | 13 | TRBD1 | TGTGCCAGCACCAAGACAGGGGGCGGTGAGCAGTACTTC | CASTKTGGGEQYF
TRBJ1-5 | NA | TRBV6-6 | 13 | NA | TGTGCCAGCACCCCCCAGGGTAAACAGCCCCAGCATTTT | CASTPQGKQPQHF
TRBJ1-5 | NA | TRBV2 | 14 | NA | TGTGCCAGCAGTGGCGGGTCAAGGAATCAGCCCCAGCATTTT | CASSGGSRNQPQHF
TRBJ1-3 | few | TRBV9 | 14 | TRBD1 | TGTGCCAGCGGACAGGGGGCGAATGGAAACACCATATATTTT | CASGQGANGNTIYF
TRBJ2-7 | NA | TRBV21-1 | 14 | NA | TGTGCCAGCAGCAAAGGAAGCGGTCCCTACGAGCAGTACTTC | CASSKGSGPYEQYF
TRBJ2-1 | NA | TRBV4-2 | 17 | TRBD2 | TGTGCCAGCAGCCAAGAGATAGCGGGGGGTCCCTTGGATGAGCAGTTCTTC | CASSQEIAGGPLDEQFF
TRBJ2-3 | NA | TRBV28 | 14 | NA | TGTGCCAGTATATGGGGGGGGGCACCTCATACGCAGTATTTT | CASIWGGAPHTQYF
TRBJ1-2 | NA | TRBV6-4 | 15 | TRBD1 | TGTGCCAGCAGTGCAACAGCACAGGGGGCGAGGGGCTACACCTTC | CASSATAQGARGYTF
TRBJ2-1 | NA | TRBV28 | 13 | TRBD2 | TGTGCCAGCAGACTGGGACTAGCGGGGTTCCAGTTCTTC | CASRLGLAGFQFF
TRBJ2-1 | NA | TRBV5-4 | 16 | TRBD2 | TGTGCCAGCAGCTTGGAAGGCGGGAGGAGCTACAATGAGCAGTTCTTC | CASSLEGGRSYNEQFF
TRBJ2-1 | once | TRBV7-6 | 15 | NA | TGTGCCAGCAGCCCAGCCGGGGAGAACTTCAATGAGCAGTTCTTC | CASSPAGENFNEQFF
TRBJ1-2 | NA | TRBV14 | 16 | NA | TGTGCCAGCAGCCAAGCGCGAGGTACCACTAACTATGGCTACACCTTC | CASSQARGTTNYGYTF
TRBJ2-6 | few | TRBV4-1 | 15 | NA | TGCGCCAGCAGCCTCCGCGGGGCTGGGGCCAACGTCCTGACTTTC | CASSLRGAGANVLTF
TRBJ2-3 | NA | TRBV4-3 | 19 | NA | TGCGCCAGCAGCCAAGAGACCCTTAGCGGTTTAAAGCCTGGAGATACGCAGTATTTT | CASSQETLSGLKPGDTQYF
TRBJ1-1 | NA | TRBV4-1 | 15 | NA | TGCGCCAGCAGCCAAGATCTAGTAGGGAGAGAAAAAGCTTTCTTT | CASSQDLVGREKAFF
TRBJ1-4 | NA | TRBV30 | 11 | TRBD1 | TGTGCCGGACAGGGAGTTGAAAAACTGTTTTTT | CAGQGVEKLFF
TRBJ1-6 | NA | TRBV28 | 13 | NA | TGTGCCAGCAGTTGGGCAGGGTATTCACCCCTCCACTTT | CASSWAGYSPLHF
TRBJ2-6 | NA | TRBV28 | 14 | NA | TGTGCCTCCTTTGGAGGCACTGGGGCCAACGTCCTGACTTTC | CASFGGTGANVLTF
TRBJ2-3 | NA | TRBV2 | 15 | NA | TGTGCCAGCAGTGAAGGTTTAGCGTCAGGAGATACGCAGTATTTT | CASSEGLASGDTQYF
TRBJ2-5 | NA | TRBV5-4 | 16 | TRBD1 | TGTGCCAGCAGCAGCACGGGACAGGGGGCGGGGGAGACCCAGTACTTC | CASSSTGQGAGETQYF
TRBJ1-4 | NA | TRBV28 | 13 | NA | TGTGCCAGCAGTTTAATCGCAGGGGAAAAACTGTTTTTT | CASSLIAGEKLFF
TRBJ2-1 | NA | TRBV2 | 16 | TRBD1 | TGTGCCAGCAGGCGAGACAGGGATAGCTCCTACAATGAGCAGTTCTTC | CASRRDRDSSYNEQFF
TRBJ1-5 | NA | TRBV9 | 15 | TRBD1 | TGTGCCAGCAGCGTAACGGGACAGAAAAATCAGCCCCAGCATTTT | CASSVTGQKNQPQHF
TRBJ1-5 | NA | TRBV6-6 | 15 | NA | TGTGCCAGCAGCACCGGGACAAAGGGCAATCAGCCCCAGCATTTT | CASSTGTKGNQPQHF
TRBJ1-2 | NA | TRBV5-6 | 13 | TRBD1 | TGTGCCAGCACCACAGGGGGCCTTTATGGCTACACCTTC | CASTTGGLYGYTF
TRBJ1-1 | NA | TRBV19 | 15 | NA | TGTGCCAGTAGTATAATTCAGGGGTCGGGGACTGAAGCTTTCTTT | CASSIIQGSGTEAFF
TRBJ2-6 | NA | TRBV29-1 | 15 | NA | TGCAGCGTTGACGCGGCGGACTCTGGGGCCAACGTCCTGACTTTC | CSVDAADSGANVLTF
TRBJ1-6 | NA | TRBV19 | 14 | NA | TGTGCCAGTAGTATTTCAACCTATAATTCACCCCTCCACTTT | CASSISTYNSPLHF